This T cell receptor beta chain was obtained from a study of patients and donors after allogeneic stem cell transplantation. One entry per CDR3 protein, called by TCRdb with MiXCR from the RT-PCR reads. The sample lists roughly 880,000 distinct CDR3 sequences; under 20% were seen once. CDR1 is KGHSH, CDR2 LQKENI, per germline. J was trimmed by 6 bases and V by 3 bases; bases with no gene match: 15. CDR3 length: 17 amino acids. The clonotype was recovered from a human donor who was either an allogeneic HSCT recipient or a stem cell or donor lymphocyte infusion donor (not recorded which). It is not recorded whose cells these are; they may come from a transplant donor. The sample was blood, either unsorted or a sorted T cell fraction (not recorded which). The genes are TRBV18 and TRBJ2-7; 9 nucleotides match TRBD1. As DNA, the CDR3 is TGTGCCAGCTCACCGAAACTTCGGGACAGGGCATTTGCCGAGCAGTACTTC. It codes for CASSPKLRDRAFAEQYF. Variable domain in full (rest from reference TRBV18 and TRBJ2-7): NAGVMQNPRHLVRRRGQEARLRCSPMKGHSHVYWYRQLPEEGLKFMVYLQKENIIDESGMPKERFSAEFPKEGPSILRIQQVVRGDSAAYFCASSPKLRDRAFAEQYFGPGTRLTVT.